The entry that follows covers one T cell receptor beta chain sequence. Its matching antigen is unknown. Possible read error: a much larger clone is one base away. The source of the sample is a study of immune heterogeneity within non-small cell lung tumors. Study in general: The composition of the tumors was several squamous cell carcinomas, nine to eleven non-squamous carcinomas and 1 not otherwise specified.

Template was bulk tumor genomic DNA, about 600 ng per sample. Several biopsies per primary tumor were taken during surgery, spaced as far apart as possible. These patients got curative surgery after being newly diagnosed with untreated non-small cell lung cancer. Study-wide results and limits: With local tumor mutational burden, local T-cell clonality showed a moderate but significant correlation (R roughly 0.3). Site-unique high-frequency clones occurred alongside identical dominant CDR3 beta clonotypes that recurred across tumor sites within a patient.

Amplifying TCR beta CDR3 involved multiplex PCR carried out with 32 V and 13 J primers. Using its own MiXCR run on the multiplex PCR reads, TCRdb lists one record per CDR3 protein. The table includes some 10,000 distinct CDR3 sequences, 25% to 30% detected once. This CDR3 is 15 amino acids long. With V trimmed by 5 bases and J by 5 bases, 12 bases remained unmatched. CDR1 and CDR2 from the germline V gene are KGHSH and LQKENI. The sequenced material came from lung tumor tissue. This TCR was sampled from a man aged 50-60 years with non-small cell lung cancer. The V gene is TRBV18, the J gene TRBJ2-7, with 7 bases matching TRBD1. The CDR3: CASSSAGTVGNEQYF. For the CDR3, the DNA is TGTGCCAGCTCATCGGCCGGGACAGTGGGAAACGAGCAGTACTTC.